Below, 31 T cell receptor beta chains from the same sample are listed, as sequenced in a study of T cells after yellow fever vaccination. TCRdb redid the calling of the 5' RACE reads with MiXCR, one entry per CDR3 protein. The data contain about 330,000 distinct CDR3 sequences, approximately 4% of them seen just once; the ten biggest clones take up approximately 23%. The sequencing used PBMCs, collected 5 days after the yellow fever booster vaccination. The receptors stem from a man younger than 35 who received the YFV17D yellow fever vaccine.

This clonotype was seen at least ten times. The chain recombines TRBV6-5 with TRBJ1-2, with 10 positions matching TRBD1. Per the germline V gene, CDR1 is MNHEY and CDR2 is SVGAGI. The CDR3 covers 15 residues. V shed 0 bases, J shed 8 bases, and the junction held 6 bases outside the gene matches. This CDR3 reads CASSYSGQGWGGYTF. The CDR3, as DNA: TGTGCCAGCAGTTACTCGGGACAGGGGTGGGGCGGCTACACCTTC.

V is TRBV15 and J is TRBJ1-4; 8 nucleotides line up with TRBD1. Trimming removed 5 bases from V and 8 bases from J; junction bases left unmatched: 10. This CDR3 comprises 15 residues. The germline V gene has CDR1 LNHNV and CDR2 YYDKDF (reference sequence). The CDR3 here is CATSQRTGPYEKLFF. For the CDR3, the DNA is TGTGCCACCAGCCAACGGACAGGGCCGTACGAAAAACTGTTTTTT.

The table lists this clonotype with many counts. The V and J genes are TRBV28 and TRBJ1-2; D uncertain. CDR1 is MDHEN, CDR2 SYDVKM, per germline. The CDR3 has 16 residues. V gave up 4 bases and J gave up 4 bases, with 19 bases separating them. This CDR3 is CASSYPSGSQGYGYTF. For the CDR3, the DNA is TGTGCCAGCAGTTATCCCTCCGGCAGTCAAGGCTATGGCTACACCTTC.

This clonotype was detected ten times or more. At one of its ends the junction is not consistent with the germline gene, which may arise from a read error. The V call is TRBV18, the J call TRBJ2-3; possible D gene TRBD1, 5 bases. CDR1 KGHSH and CDR2 LQKENI come from the germline V gene. This CDR3 spans 14 amino acids. CDR3 protein: CASSPQGFTDTQYF. DNA of the CDR3: TGCGCCAGCAGCCCTCAGGGCTTCACAGATACGCAGTATTTT. Complete variable domain (other parts from reference TRBV18 and TRBJ2-3): NAGVMQNPRHLVRRRGQEARLRCSPMKGHSHVYWYRQLPEEGLKFMVYLQKENIIDESGMPKERFSAEFPKEGPSILRIQQVVRGDSAAYFCASSPQGFTDTQYFGPGTRLTVL.

This clonotype was detected ten times or more. The V gene is TRBV9, the J gene TRBJ1-6; D is perhaps TRBD1 (5 bases). The CDR3 consists of 12 residues. V lost 3 bases and J 15 bases, leaving 13 bases between the germline ends. Germline CDR1 reads SGDLS; CDR2 reads YYNGEE. The chain's CDR3 is CASSAGTGGLHF. DNA for the CDR3: TGTGCCAGCAGCGCCGGGACGGGCGGCCTCCACTTT.

In this sample, this clonotype turned up many times. CDR3 sequence: CASSYRGRGPQYF. The DNA of the CDR3 is TGTGCCAGCAGTTACAGGGGACGAGGCCCCCAGTACTTC. V is TRBV6-2 or TRBV6-3 and J is TRBJ2-5; D may correspond to TRBD1 or TRBD2 (5 bases each). The germline V gene encodes CDR1 MNHEY and CDR2 SVGEGT. This CDR3 region has 13 residues. The V end lost 2 bases, the J end lost 9 bases, and 13 bases lay between the germline ends.

V is TRBV5-6 and J is TRBJ2-3, with 9 bases aligning to TRBD1. V trimming: 4 bases; J trimming: 1 base; junction bases outside the gene matches: 10. The germline gives CDR1 SGHDT, CDR2 YYEEEE. There are 17 residues in the CDR3. CDR3 in DNA: TGTGCCAGCAGCAGGGGTGGACAGGGGTGGGGCACAGATACGCAGTATTTT. Translating it yields CASSRGGQGWGTDTQYF.

The chain links TRBV12-3 or TRBV12-4 to TRBJ2-1, with TRBD2 identical over 16 bases. This CDR3 comprises 18 residues. The V gene end was trimmed by 2 bases and the J gene end by 8 bases; junction bases not matched to a gene: 9. The CDR3 spells CASSLSPGLAGGPDEQFF. CDR3 nucleotide sequence: TGTGCCAGCAGTTTATCTCCGGGACTAGCGGGGGGGCCCGATGAGCAGTTCTTC.

The chain couples TRBV11-2 to TRBJ1-1, with D perhaps TRBD1 (5 bases). This CDR3 is 14 amino acids long. Trimming shortened V by 3 bases and J by 7 bases, and 15 bases separated the two germline ends. Germline CDR1 reads SGHAT; CDR2 reads FQNNGV. The CDR3 DNA reads as TGTGCCAGCAGCTTCCAAACCGCGGGACTTGAAGCTTTCTTT. As protein: CASSFQTAGLEAFF.

This clonotype was found many times. The rearrangement joins TRBV5-1 to TRBJ1-1; 8 nucleotides line up with TRBD1. The CDR3 loop spans 15 amino acids. Trimming removed 0 bases from V and 3 bases from J; junction bases left unmatched: 4. The V gene's germline CDR1 is SGHRS and CDR2 YFSETQ. In DNA, the CDR3 is TGCGCCAGCAGCTTGGCAGGGGGCGAGGACACTGAAGCTTTCTTT. Its translation is CASSLAGGEDTEAFF.

This chain uses TRBV19 with TRBJ2-7; possibly TRBD2 for D (5 bases). The CDR3 is made up of 16 amino acids. The V end was cut by 5 bases, the J end by 1 base, with 18 bases between. Germline CDR1 LNHDA, CDR2 SQIVND (reference sequence). In DNA form, the CDR3 reads TGTGCCAGTAGTCCGATTGGGAGTAAAGGATCCTACGAGCAGTACTTC. Its protein is CASSPIGSKGSYEQYF.

This sequence joins TRBV20-1 and TRBJ1-1, with unresolved D. This CDR3 spans 13 amino acids. The germline gives CDR1 DFQATT, CDR2 SNEGSKA (reference sequence). V shed 2 bases and J shed 0 bases, with 7 bases lying between them. This CDR3 is CSARPDMNTEAFF. DNA of the CDR3: TGCAGTGCTAGACCCGACATGAACACTGAAGCTTTCTTT.

This clonotype occurred a few times. The chain has TRBV20-1 and TRBJ1-2; tentatively, D is TRBD1 (6 bases). V was trimmed by 5 bases and J by 4 bases, leaving 17 bases between them. The CDR3 has 14 residues. Germline loops: CDR1 DFQATT, CDR2 SNEGSKA (reference sequence). In DNA, the CDR3 is TGCAGTGCTGGTGGTGGCGGGGGCGGCTATGGCTACACCTTC. It translates to CSAGGGGGGYGYTF.

The rearrangement joins TRBV6-5 to TRBJ2-3; D is perhaps TRBD2 (7 bases). V was pared by 6 bases and J by 2 bases, with 24 bases between. Germline V gene lookup returns CDR1 MNHEY and CDR2 SVGAGI. This CDR3 has 18 amino acids. The chain's CDR3 is CASSPGLLRGPITDTQYF. DNA for the CDR3: TGTGCCAGCAGCCCCGGGTTGTTGCGGGGGCCTATCACAGATACGCAGTATTTT.

This clonotype has only a few counts. The genes are TRBV3-1 and TRBJ2-7; D may be TRBD1 (7 bases). The V gene's germline CDR1 is LGHDT and CDR2 YNNKEL (reference sequence). CDR3 size: 15 residues. Trimming removed 1 base from V and 3 bases from J, with 13 bases in between. The CDR3 loop is CASSQGPQGGYEQYF. The CDR3 coding sequence is TGTGCCAGCAGCCAAGGCCCCCAGGGGGGCTACGAGCAGTACTTC.

This clonotype was recorded many times. The chain joins TRBV20-1 to TRBJ2-3; 10 nucleotides agree with TRBD2. Trimming took 3 bases from V and 3 from J; bases not matched to a gene: 12. Per germline, CDR1 DFQATT and CDR2 SNEGSKA (reference sequence). The CDR3 length is 17 residues. The CDR3 spells CSASGLIASGGTDTQYF. In DNA form, the CDR3 reads TGCAGTGCTAGCGGACTTATAGCTAGCGGGGGTACAGATACGCAGTATTTT.

This clonotype has a count of ten or more. The CDR3 nucleotides are TGTGCCAGCACCCCATCGGGGGACACCGGGGAGCTGTTTTTT. It translates to CASTPSGDTGELFF. This rearrangement joins TRBV7-2 to TRBJ2-2, with D possibly being TRBD2 (6 bases). CDR3 size: 14 residues. Trimming cost V 7 bases and J 3 bases, with 12 bases left between them. The germline gives CDR1 SGHTA, CDR2 FQGNSA.

In its sample, this clonotype was seen a few times. J is TRBJ2-1 and V is TRBV2, with TRBD2 matching 9 bases. The CDR3 contains 16 residues. CDR1 SNHLY and CDR2 FYNNEI come from the germline V gene. V trimming: 3 bases; J trimming: 1 base; junction bases outside the gene matches: 4. The CDR3 DNA is TGTGCCAGCAGTGAGCGGGGGGGCCCGTCCTACAATGAGCAGTTCTTC. Its protein product is CASSERGGPSYNEQFF.

The chain joins TRBV20-1 to TRBJ2-5; 7 bases fit TRBD1. The CDR3 has 14 amino acids. The germline V gene encodes CDR1 DFQATT and CDR2 SNEGSKA (reference sequence). The DNA for the CDR3 is TGCAGCGTCCACGGGACAGCGAACCAAGAGACCCAGTACTTC. Residues: CSVHGTANQETQYF.

This clonotype was counted only a few times. The chain's CDR3 is CSLTGSADTQYF. The CDR3 DNA sequence: TGCAGTCTAACAGGGAGCGCAGATACGCAGTATTTT. The gene calls are TRBV20-1 and TRBJ2-3; TRBD1 is a possible D gene (6 bases). The CDR3 length is 12 residues. The germline V gene encodes CDR1 DFQATT and CDR2 SNEGSKA (reference sequence). Trimming removed 8 bases from V and 4 bases from J, with 13 bases in between.

This clonotype was seen at least ten times. The rearrangement links TRBV7-2 to TRBJ2-1; the match to TRBD1 covers 12 bases. Unmatched junction bases numbered 7, after V lost 4 bases and J lost 9 bases. Germline loops: CDR1 SGHTA, CDR2 FQGNSA. There are 15 residues in the CDR3. The CDR3 reads CASSSGQGAIGEQFF. In DNA, the CDR3 is TGTGCCAGCAGCTCGGGACAGGGGGCCATCGGTGAGCAGTTCTTC.

This clonotype was found many times. The CDR3 bases are TGCGCCAGCAGCCAAGTTGCGGGGTCTGGGGCCAACGTCCTGACTTTC. This sequence encodes CASSQVAGSGANVLTF. This chain uses TRBV4-1 with TRBJ2-6; D is perhaps TRBD2 (6 bases). The germline V gene has CDR1 MGHRA and CDR2 YSYEKL. CDR3 length: 16 amino acids. V gave up 1 base and J gave up 1 base, with 8 bases separating them.

CDR3 nucleotide sequence: TGTGCCAGTAGTACCTCGGGGATTGGCTACACCTTC. This translates into CASSTSGIGYTF. The chain uses TRBV19 and TRBJ1-2; D is uncertain. The CDR3 totals 12 residues. CDR1 and CDR2 (germline): LNHDA, SQIVND (reference sequence). The ends were cut back, 4 bases at V and 7 bases at J, with 10 bases in the middle.

The chain joins TRBV3-1 to TRBJ2-2, with D unresolved. V was shortened by 2 bases and J by 2 bases, with 6 bases between the two germline ends. Germline V CDR1 and CDR2: LGHDT, YNNKEL (reference sequence). The CDR3 length is 14 residues. The CDR3 DNA follows: TGTGCCAGCAGCCAACAGACCAACACCGGGGAGCTGTTTTTT. It is translated as CASSQQTNTGELFF.

This clonotype was observed a few times. The CDR3 sequence: CASGLLPLDTQYF. DNA for the CDR3: TGTGCTAGTGGTTTGCTCCCCCTAGATACGCAGTATTTT. The chain links TRBV12-5 to TRBJ2-3, with D hard to call. Germline V gene sequence: CDR1 LGHNT, CDR2 FRNRAP. CDR3 size: 13 residues. Trimming took off 2 bases at V and 5 bases at J, with 8 bases between the two ends.

This clonotype was observed a few times. The chain carries TRBV10-3 and TRBJ2-7; TRBD1 matches at 8 bases. The length of the CDR3 is 12 residues. The trim removed 8 bases at V and 6 bases at J, leaving 6 bases unmatched. Germline V gives CDR1 ENHRY, CDR2 SYGVKD. Here the CDR3 reads CAIGAGGPEQYV. In DNA form, the CDR3 reads TGTGCCATCGGTGCAGGGGGCCCCGAGCAGTACGTC.

This clonotype turned up a few times. The rearrangement uses TRBV7-2 and TRBJ1-5; TRBD1 might be the D (5 bases). Germline V gene data show CDR1 as SGHTA and CDR2 as FQGNSA. The CDR3 is 15 residues long. The V gene lost 4 bases and the J gene lost 2 bases, with 12 bases spanning the gap. Here the CDR3 reads CASSSTDSRNQPQHF. The CDR3, as DNA: TGTGCCAGCAGCTCCACCGACAGCCGCAATCAGCCCCAGCATTTT. Combining the CDR3 with reference TRBV7-2 and TRBJ1-5 gives the whole variable domain GAGVSQSPSNKVTEKGKDVELRCDPISGHTALYWYRQSLGQGLEFLIYFQGNSAPDKSGLPSDRFSAERTGGSVSTLTIQRTQQEDSAVYLCASSSTDSRNQPQHFGDGTRLSIL.

This chain links TRBV10-3 with TRBJ2-7; D unclear. With 7 bases removed from V and 6 bases from J, the gap between germline ends came to 25 bases. Germline V gene sequence: CDR1 ENHRY, CDR2 SYGVKD. The CDR3 covers 16 residues. The CDR3 region is CAITKDGPGPRVEQYF. CDR3 DNA sequence: TGTGCCATCACCAAGGACGGGCCAGGTCCCCGGGTCGAGCAGTACTTC.

This clonotype came up a few times. The chain employs TRBV18 and TRBJ2-3; TRBD1 matches 9 bases. J was trimmed by 2 bases and V by 5 bases; bases with no gene match: 5. The CDR3 is 15 residues long. Per the germline V gene, CDR1 is KGHSH and CDR2 is LQKENI. The CDR3 nucleotides are TGTGCCAGCTCAAGTACAGGGGGCGACACAGATACGCAGTATTTT. Its translation: CASSSTGGDTDTQYF.

This clonotype occurred a few times. The chain recombines TRBV23-1 with TRBJ1-4, with 7 bases lining up with TRBD1. TRBV23-1 is annotated as an ORF whose role is uncertain. The CDR3 loop spans 14 amino acids. J lost 4 bases, V lost 10 bases, and 9 bases had no gene match. CDR3 protein: CATTGARVNEKLFF. The CDR3 nucleotides read TGCGCCACCACAGGGGCGCGAGTTAATGAAAAACTGTTTTTT.

This rearrangement joins TRBV20-1 to TRBJ1-4; D perhaps matches TRBD1 (5 bases). Germline V lookup: CDR1 DFQATT, CDR2 SNEGSKA (reference sequence). The CDR3 is 14 amino acids. V gave up 5 bases and J gave up 8 bases, with 18 bases separating them. CDR3 amino acids: CSAYSGMLWEKLFF. CDR3 coding DNA: TGCAGTGCTTATTCAGGGATGCTTTGGGAAAAACTGTTTTTT.